This T cell receptor (beta chain) appears in the sequencing data of a study of cytomegalovirus exposure and HLA in healthy donors. Findings and limits, study-wide: According to the study, 150 to 200 TCR beta chains were cytomegalovirus-associated. An analysis that came later showed most CMV-associated TCR beta chains appearing HLA-restricted. A further, later analysis showed that HLA-associated TCR beta chains (compared with equally common others) were more clonally expanded.

On this clone itself: What it binds is unknown.

V dropped 6 bases and J dropped 2 bases, with 17 bases sitting between them. CDR1 is KGHSH and CDR2 is LQKENI in the germline V gene. The CDR3 totals 15 residues. PCR employed 60 Vbeta and 13 Jbeta primers. The assay was immunoSEQ multiplex PCR, and TCRdb's table has in-frame clones only and misses some. The sample carries 100,000 to 150,000 clones, about four fifths recorded once. The chain uses TRBV18 and TRBJ2-7; maybe TRBD1 (5 bases). The clonotype was recovered from a woman aged 45 to 65 in good health and CMV-seropositive. The sample was PBMCs. CDR3 region: CASSPGFARPYEQYF. The CDR3 coding sequence is TGTGCCAGCTCCCCAGGGTTTGCGAGGCCCTACGAGCAGTACTTC. Filled out from reference TRBV18 and TRBJ2-7, the complete variable domain reads NAGVMQNPRHLVRRRGQEARLRCSPMKGHSHVYWYRQLPEEGLKFMVYLQKENIIDESGMPKERFSAEFPKEGPSILRIQQVVRGDSAAYFCASSPGFARPYEQYFGPGTRLTVT.